A selection of T cell receptor beta chains follows, all from one sample in a study of cytomegalovirus exposure and HLA in healthy donors. The repertoire was sequenced with immunoSEQ multiplex PCR; TCRdb's copy has only in-frame clones and lacks some. The sample consists of about 150,000 clones, around three quarters of them appearing once. Sequencing used PBMCs. The source is a woman in her forties or fifties in good health and CMV-seropositive. Each CDR3 is given with its conserved first and last residue. Each record gives: clone size, V gene, J gene, D gene, CDR3 DNA, CDR3 protein. A D gene is named only where the DNA matches it firmly. Size is omitted from some rows. Given values are once, few, many or a class for expanded clones.

size: .; V: TRBV13; J: TRBJ2-3; D: TRBD2; DNA: TGTGCCAGCAGCAATCCTAGCGGGGGGGCAACGGAAGATACGCAGTATTTT; CDR3: CASSNPSGGATEDTQYF
size: .; V: TRBV5-4; J: TRBJ2-7; D: .; DNA: TGTGCCAGCAGCTTACAGGGTGGCTCCTACGAGCAGTACTTC; CDR3: CASSLQGGSYEQYF
size: .; V: TRBV5-1; J: TRBJ2-7; D: .; DNA: TGCGCCAGCAGCCTGGGAGCAGGTCTCGACGAGCAGTACTTC; CDR3: CASSLGAGLDEQYF
size: once; V: TRBV27; J: TRBJ2-3; D: .; DNA: TGTGCCAGAGAGGGACTCGGGGGCACAGATACGCAGTATTTT; CDR3: CAREGLGGTDTQYF
size: .; V: TRBV7-2; J: TRBJ1-2; D: TRBD1; DNA: TGTGCCAGCAGCTCCCGGGGACAGGGAGACTATGGCTACACCTTC; CDR3: CASSSRGQGDYGYTF
size: .; V: TRBV9; J: TRBJ1-6; D: .; DNA: TGTGCCAGCAGCGTAGGGACATGGGGAAATTCACCCCTCCACTTT; CDR3: CASSVGTWGNSPLHF
size: once; V: TRBV25-1; J: TRBJ2-3; D: .; DNA: TGTGCCAGCAGTGATAGCCGGGCAGATACGCAGTATTTT; CDR3: CASSDSRADTQYF
size: .; V: TRBV7-6; J: TRBJ2-7; D: .; DNA: TGTGCCAGCAGCTTACTGGGGCCCACCTACGAGCAGTACTTC; CDR3: CASSLLGPTYEQYF
size: .; V: TRBV19; J: TRBJ2-1; D: .; DNA: TGTGCCAGTAGTGATAGACAGAGTGGTTTCTCCTACAATGAGCAGTTCTTC; CDR3: CASSDRQSGFSYNEQFF
size: once; V: TRBV28; J: TRBJ1-1; D: .; DNA: TGTGCCAGCACCAACGACAGAGAAGCTTTCTTT; CDR3: CASTNDREAFF
size: few; V: TRBV7-2; J: TRBJ2-7; D: .; DNA: TGTGCCAGCAGCTTAGCTCAGGGATCGGAGGAGCAGTACTTC; CDR3: CASSLAQGSEEQYF
size: .; V: TRBV4-3; J: TRBJ2-3; D: .; DNA: TGCGCCAGCAGCCAAGATACGGCGGGGGCTCCCCCGGATACGCAGTATTTT; CDR3: CASSQDTAGAPPDTQYF
size: .; V: TRBV4-1; J: TRBJ2-5; D: .; DNA: TGCGCCAGCAGCCAGCCGGGCAGGGGAGAGACCCAGTACTTC; CDR3: CASSQPGRGETQYF
size: .; V: TRBV29-1; J: TRBJ1-4; D: .; DNA: TGCAGCGTGGCTACGGGACACGCCAATGAAAAACTGTTTTTT; CDR3: CSVATGHANEKLFF
size: .; V: TRBV9; J: TRBJ1-5; D: .; DNA: TGTGCCAGCAGCGTTTTGGGGGGGGGCCGTCAGCCCCAGCATTTT; CDR3: CASSVLGGGRQPQHF
size: once; V: TRBV7-2; J: TRBJ2-7; D: .; DNA: TGTGCCAGCAGCCGAGGACAATACGAGCAGTACTTC; CDR3: CASSRGQYEQYF
size: .; V: TRBV29-1; J: TRBJ1-1; D: .; DNA: TGCAGCGTTGCGGGGGGAGAAAGCACTGAAGCTTTCTTT; CDR3: CSVAGGESTEAFF